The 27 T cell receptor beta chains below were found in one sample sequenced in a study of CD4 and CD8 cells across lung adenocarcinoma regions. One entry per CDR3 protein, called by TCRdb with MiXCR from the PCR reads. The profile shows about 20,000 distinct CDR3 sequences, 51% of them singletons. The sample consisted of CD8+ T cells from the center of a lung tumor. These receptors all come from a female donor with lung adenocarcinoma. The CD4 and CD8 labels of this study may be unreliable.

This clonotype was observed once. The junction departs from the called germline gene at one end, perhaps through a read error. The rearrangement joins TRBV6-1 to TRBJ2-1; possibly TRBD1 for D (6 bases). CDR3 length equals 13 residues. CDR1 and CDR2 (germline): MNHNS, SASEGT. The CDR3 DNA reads TGTGCCAGCAGTGAAGGGACAGTTAAGGAGCAGTTTTTT. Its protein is CASSEGTVKEQFF.

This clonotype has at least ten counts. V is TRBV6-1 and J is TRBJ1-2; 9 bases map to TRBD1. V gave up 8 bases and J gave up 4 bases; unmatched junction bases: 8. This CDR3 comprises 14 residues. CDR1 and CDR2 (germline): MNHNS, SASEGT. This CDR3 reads CASGLGQGSYGYTF. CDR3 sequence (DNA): TGTGCCAGCGGGTTAGGACAGGGGAGCTATGGCTACACCTTC.

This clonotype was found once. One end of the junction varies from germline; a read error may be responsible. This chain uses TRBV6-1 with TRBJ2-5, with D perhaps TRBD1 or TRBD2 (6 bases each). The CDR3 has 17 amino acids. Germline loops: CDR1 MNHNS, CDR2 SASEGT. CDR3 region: CASSAGVGGRDQDTQYF. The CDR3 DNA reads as TGTGCCAGCAGTGCGGGAGTCGGGGGCCGTGACCAAGACACCCAGTACTTC.

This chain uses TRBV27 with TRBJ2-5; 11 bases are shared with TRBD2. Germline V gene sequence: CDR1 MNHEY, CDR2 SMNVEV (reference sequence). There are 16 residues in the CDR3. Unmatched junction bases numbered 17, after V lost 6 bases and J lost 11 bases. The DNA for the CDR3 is TGTGCCAGCAGGGTCACTAGCGGGAGATGCACAGATACGCAGTACTTC. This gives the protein CASRVTSGRCTDTQYF.

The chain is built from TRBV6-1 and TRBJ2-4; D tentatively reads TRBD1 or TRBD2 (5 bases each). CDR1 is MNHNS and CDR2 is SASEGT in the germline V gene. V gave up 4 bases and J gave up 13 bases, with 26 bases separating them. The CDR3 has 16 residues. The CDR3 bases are TGTGCCAGCAGTGTGTTGGGGGTGTGGGCCAAAGATACGCAGTACTTC. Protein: CASSVLGVWAKDTQYF.

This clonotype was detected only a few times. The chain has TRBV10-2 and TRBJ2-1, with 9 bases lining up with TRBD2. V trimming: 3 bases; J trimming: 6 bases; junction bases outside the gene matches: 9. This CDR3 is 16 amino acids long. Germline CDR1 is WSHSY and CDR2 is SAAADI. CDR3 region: CASSDPNSGRVNEQFF. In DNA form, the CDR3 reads TGCGCCAGCAGTGACCCAAATAGCGGGAGAGTCAATGAGCAGTTCTTC.

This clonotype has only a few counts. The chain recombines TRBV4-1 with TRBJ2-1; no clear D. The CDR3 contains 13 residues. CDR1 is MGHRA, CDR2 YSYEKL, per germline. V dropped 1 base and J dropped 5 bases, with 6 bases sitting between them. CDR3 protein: CASSQARNNEQFF. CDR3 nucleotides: TGCGCCAGCAGCCAAGCGCGGAACAATGAGCAGTTCTTC.

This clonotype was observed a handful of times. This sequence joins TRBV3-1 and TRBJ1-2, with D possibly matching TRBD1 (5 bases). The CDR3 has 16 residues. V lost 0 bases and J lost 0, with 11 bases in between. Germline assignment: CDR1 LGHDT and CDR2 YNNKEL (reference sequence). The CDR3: CASSQDQRDANYGYTF. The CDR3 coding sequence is TGTGCCAGCAGCCAAGATCAGAGGGACGCTAACTATGGCTACACCTTC. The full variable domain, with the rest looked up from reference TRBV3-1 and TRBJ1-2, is DTAVSQTPKYLVTQMGNDKSIKCEQNLGHDTMYWYKQDSKKFLKIMFSYNNKELIINETVPNRFSPKSPDKAHLNLHINSLELGDSAVYFCASSQDQRDANYGYTFGSGTRLTVV.

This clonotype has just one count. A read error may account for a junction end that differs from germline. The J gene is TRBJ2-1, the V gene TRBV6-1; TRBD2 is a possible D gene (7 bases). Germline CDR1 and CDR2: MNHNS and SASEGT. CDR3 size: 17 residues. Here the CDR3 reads CASREGGEAVSYNAQFF. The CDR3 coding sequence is TGTGCCAGCCGCGAGGGGGGGGAGGCTGTGAGCTACAATGCGCAGTTCTTC.

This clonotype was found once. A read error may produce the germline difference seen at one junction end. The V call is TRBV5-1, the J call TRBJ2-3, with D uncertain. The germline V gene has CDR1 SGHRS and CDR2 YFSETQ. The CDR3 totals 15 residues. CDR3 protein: CASSPRLGAKDMQYF. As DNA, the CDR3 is TGCGCCAGCAGCCCGCGGCTGGGCGCCAAAGATATGCAGTATTTT.

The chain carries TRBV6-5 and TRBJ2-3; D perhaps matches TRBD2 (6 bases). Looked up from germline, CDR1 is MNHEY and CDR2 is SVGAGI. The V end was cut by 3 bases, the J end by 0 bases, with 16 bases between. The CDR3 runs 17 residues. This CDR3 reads CASSYRDGGPSTDTQYF. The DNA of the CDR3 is TGTGCCAGCAGTTATCGAGACGGGGGACCTAGCACAGATACGCAGTATTTT.

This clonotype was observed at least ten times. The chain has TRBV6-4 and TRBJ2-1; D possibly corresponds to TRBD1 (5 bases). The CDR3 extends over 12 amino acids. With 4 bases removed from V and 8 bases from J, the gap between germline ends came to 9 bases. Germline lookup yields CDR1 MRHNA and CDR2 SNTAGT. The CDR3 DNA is TGTGCCAGCAGTGCACCCAGGGATGAGCAGTTCTTC. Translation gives CASSAPRDEQFF.

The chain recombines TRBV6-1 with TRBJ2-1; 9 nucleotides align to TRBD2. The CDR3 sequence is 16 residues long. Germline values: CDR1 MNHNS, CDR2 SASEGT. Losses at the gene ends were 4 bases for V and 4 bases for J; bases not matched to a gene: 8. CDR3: CASSGPGGGEYNEQFF. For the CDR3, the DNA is TGTGCCAGCAGTGGTCCGGGCGGGGGGGAATACAATGAGCAGTTCTTC.

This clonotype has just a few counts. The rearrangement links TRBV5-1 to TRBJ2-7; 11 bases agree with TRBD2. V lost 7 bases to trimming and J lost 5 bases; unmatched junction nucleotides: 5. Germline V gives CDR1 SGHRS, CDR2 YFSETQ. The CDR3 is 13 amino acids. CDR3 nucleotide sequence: TGCGCCAGCGGGACTAGCGGACGGGACGAGCAGTACTTC. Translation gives CASGTSGRDEQYF.

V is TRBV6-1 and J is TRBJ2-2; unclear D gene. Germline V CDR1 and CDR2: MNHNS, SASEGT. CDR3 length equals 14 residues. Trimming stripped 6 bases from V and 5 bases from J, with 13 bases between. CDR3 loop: CASRDWTPTGELFF. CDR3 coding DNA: TGTGCCAGCAGAGACTGGACCCCGACCGGGGAGCTGTTTTTT.

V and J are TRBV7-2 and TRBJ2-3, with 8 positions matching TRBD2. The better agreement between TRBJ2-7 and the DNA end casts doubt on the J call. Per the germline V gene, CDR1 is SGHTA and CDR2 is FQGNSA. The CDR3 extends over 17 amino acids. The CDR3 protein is CASSSGLGGGAPDTQYF. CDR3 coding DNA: TGTGCCAGCAGCTCGGGGCTCGGGGGGGGGGCCCCAGATACGCAGTACTTC.

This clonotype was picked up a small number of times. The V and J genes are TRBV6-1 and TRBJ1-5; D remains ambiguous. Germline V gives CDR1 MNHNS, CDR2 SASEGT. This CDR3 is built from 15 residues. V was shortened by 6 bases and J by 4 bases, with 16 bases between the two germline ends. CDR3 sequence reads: CASRINFAQNQPQHF. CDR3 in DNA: TGTGCCAGCAGAATCAATTTCGCCCAGAATCAGCCCCAGCATTTT.

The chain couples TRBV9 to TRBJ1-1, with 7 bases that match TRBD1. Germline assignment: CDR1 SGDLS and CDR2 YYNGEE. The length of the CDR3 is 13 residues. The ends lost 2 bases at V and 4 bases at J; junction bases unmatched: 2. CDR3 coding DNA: TGTGCCAGCAGCGTGCAGGGGGGCACTGAAGCTTTCTTT. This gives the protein CASSVQGGTEAFF.

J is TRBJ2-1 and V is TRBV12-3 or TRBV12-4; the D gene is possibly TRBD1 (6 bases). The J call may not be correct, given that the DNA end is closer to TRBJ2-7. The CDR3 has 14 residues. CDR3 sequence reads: CAGSGGRGKETQYF. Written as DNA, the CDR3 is TGTGCGGGCAGTGGGGGCCGAGGGAAAGAGACGCAGTACTTC.

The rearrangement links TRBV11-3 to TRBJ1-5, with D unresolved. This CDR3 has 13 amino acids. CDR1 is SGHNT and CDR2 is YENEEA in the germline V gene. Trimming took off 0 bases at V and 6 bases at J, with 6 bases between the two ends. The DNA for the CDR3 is TGTGCCAGCAGCTTAGAATGGAGTCAGCCCCAGCATTTT. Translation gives CASSLEWSQPQHF. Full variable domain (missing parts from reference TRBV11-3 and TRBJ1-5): EAGVVQSPRYKIIEKKQPVAFWCNPISGHNTLYWYLQNLGQGPELLIRYENEEAVDDSQLPKDRFSAERLKGVDSTLKIQPAELGDSAVYLCASSLEWSQPQHFGDGTRLSIL.

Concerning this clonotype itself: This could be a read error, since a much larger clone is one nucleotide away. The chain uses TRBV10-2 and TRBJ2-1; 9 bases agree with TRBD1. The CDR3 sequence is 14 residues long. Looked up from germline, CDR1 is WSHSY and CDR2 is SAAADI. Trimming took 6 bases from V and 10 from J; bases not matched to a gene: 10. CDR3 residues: CASRKGQGAYEQFF. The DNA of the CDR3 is TGCGCCAGCAGGAAGGGACAGGGCGCCTACGAGCAGTTCTTC.

CDR3: CASSLGGKRYEQYF. CDR3 nucleotide sequence: TGTGCCAGCAGTCTGGGAGGAAAACGATACGAGCAGTACTTC. The V call is TRBV7-2, the J call TRBJ2-7; perhaps TRBD2 as D (6 bases). Per germline, CDR1 SGHTA and CDR2 FQGNSA. Deletions cut 6 bases from V and 4 bases from J, with 16 bases between. The CDR3 is 14 residues long.

In DNA, the CDR3 is TGTGCCAGCAGCTTAGAAGGGAATGGCTACACCTTC. Its translation is CASSLEGNGYTF. The chain couples TRBV11-2 to TRBJ1-2; D uncertain. The CDR3 has 12 amino acids. CDR1 and CDR2 (germline): SGHAT, FQNNGV. Trimming removed 0 bases from V and 6 bases from J, with 5 bases in between. The variable domain in full, completed from reference TRBV11-2 and TRBJ1-2, reads EAGVAQSPRYKIIEKRQSVAFWCNPISGHATLYWYQQILGQGPKLLIQFQNNGVVDDSQLPKDRFSAERLKGVDSTLKIQPAKLEDSAVYLCASSLEGNGYTFGSGTRLTVV.

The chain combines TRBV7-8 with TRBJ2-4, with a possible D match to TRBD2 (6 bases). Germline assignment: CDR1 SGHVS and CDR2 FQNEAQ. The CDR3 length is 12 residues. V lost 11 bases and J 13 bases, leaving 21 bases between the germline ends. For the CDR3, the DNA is TGTGCCGGGCGCTTAGCGGAAGATACGCAGTACTTC. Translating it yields CAGRLAEDTQYF.

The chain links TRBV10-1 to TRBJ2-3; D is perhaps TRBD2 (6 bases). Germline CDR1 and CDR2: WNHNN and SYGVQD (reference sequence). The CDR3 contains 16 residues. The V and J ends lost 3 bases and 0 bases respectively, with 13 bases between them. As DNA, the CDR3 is TGCGCCAGCAGTGAAGGGCTGGGGGGTAGCACAGATACGCAGTATTTT. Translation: CASSEGLGGSTDTQYF.

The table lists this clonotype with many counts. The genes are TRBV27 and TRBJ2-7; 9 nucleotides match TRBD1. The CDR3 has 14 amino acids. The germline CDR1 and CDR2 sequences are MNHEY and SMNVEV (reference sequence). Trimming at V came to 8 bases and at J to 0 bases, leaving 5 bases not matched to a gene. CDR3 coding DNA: TGTGCCAGCCGGAGGGACAGGGTCTCCTACGAGCAGTACTTC. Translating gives CASRRDRVSYEQYF.

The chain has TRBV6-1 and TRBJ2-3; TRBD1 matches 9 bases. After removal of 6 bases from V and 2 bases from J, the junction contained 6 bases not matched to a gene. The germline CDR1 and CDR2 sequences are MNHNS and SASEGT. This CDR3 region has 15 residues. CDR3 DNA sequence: TGTGCCAGCAGAAACGGACAGGGGCACACAGATACGCAGTATTTT. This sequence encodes CASRNGQGHTDTQYF.